A selection of T cell receptor beta chains follows, all from one sample in a study of PD-1 blockade in classical Hodgkin lymphoma. Clones were read by immunoSEQ multiplex PCR, and TCRdb kept only the in-frame ones, dropping some. The sample carries more than 90,000 clones, around 80% recorded once. Specimen: peripheral blood mononuclear cells (PBMCs), collected before the fourth cycle of nivolumab. The origin of the receptors is a human donor with classical Hodgkin lymphoma. The CDR3 runs from the conserved cysteine through the conserved F or W.

V gene: TRBV2
J gene: TRBJ1-1
CDR3 protein: CASTLPDRGEDTEAFF

V gene: TRBV5-1
J gene: TRBJ2-5
CDR3 protein: CASSLQGGLETQYF

V gene: TRBV7-9
J gene: TRBJ1-1
CDR3 protein: CASSPQGGGTEAFF

V gene: TRBV19
J gene: TRBJ2-7
CDR3 protein: CASSIGPDSYEQYF

V gene: TRBV5-1
J gene: TRBJ2-1
CDR3 protein: CASSLRDPYNEQFF

V gene: TRBV27
J gene: TRBJ2-2
CDR3 protein: CASSFKTGELFF

V gene: TRBV9
J gene: TRBJ2-1
CDR3 protein: CASSLGTGLYNEQFF

V gene: TRBV6-5
J gene: TRBJ1-3
CDR3 protein: CASSYMDSGNTIYF

V gene: TRBV27
J gene: TRBJ1-6
CDR3 protein: CASRAGGENSPLHF

V gene: TRBV6-5
J gene: TRBJ2-1
CDR3 protein: CASRESGGAYNEQFF

V gene: TRBV30
J gene: TRBJ1-2
CDR3 protein: CAGGENYGYTF

V gene: TRBV5-6
J gene: TRBJ2-5
CDR3 protein: CASSLGLAGVGVQETQYF

V gene: TRBV19
J gene: TRBJ2-3
CDR3 protein: CASMDRAALPDTQYF

V gene: TRBV5-6
J gene: TRBJ2-7
CDR3 protein: CASSLGTGSEQYF

V gene: TRBV5-5
J gene: TRBJ1-1
CDR3 protein: CASSLYGGQINTEAFF

V gene: TRBV10-3
J gene: TRBJ2-1
CDR3 protein: CAIGQAGSNEQFF

V gene: TRBV9
J gene: TRBJ2-1
CDR3 protein: CASSVAGALYNEQFF

V gene: TRBV2
J gene: TRBJ2-1
CDR3 protein: CASEGRGRSAEQFF

V gene: TRBV4-3
J gene: TRBJ1-4
CDR3 protein: CASSQGLSRGTTNEKLFF

V gene: TRBV4-3
J gene: TRBJ1-2
CDR3 protein: CASSRAGTGAYGYTF

V gene: TRBV25-1
J gene: NA
CDR3 protein: CASSDPTGNEQYF

V gene: TRBV6-6
J gene: TRBJ2-7
CDR3 protein: CASSYKAGTYEQYF

V gene: TRBV11-1
J gene: TRBJ2-1
CDR3 protein: CASGRGDTYNEQFF

V gene: TRBV2
J gene: TRBJ2-3
CDR3 protein: CASSPGTGRGDTQYF